Listed here are 7 T cell receptor beta chains from one sample, sequenced in a study of CD8 T cells in Susac syndrome. Random hexamers primed reverse transcription of 0.5 to 1 ug RNA. From the immunoSEQ multiplex PCR reads, TCRdb called clonotypes with MiXCR, one entry per CDR3 protein. The table lists 110,000 to 150,000 distinct CDR3 sequences, approximately 94% of them singletons. Input material: CD4+ T cells from PBMCs. All receptors derive from a human donor with Susac syndrome.

The DNA of the CDR3 is TGTGCCAGCAGCCCGGGACAGGGGCCGCTGGGGAATCAGCCCCAGCATTTT. This sequence encodes CASSPGQGPLGNQPQHF. This chain connects TRBV7-3 to TRBJ1-5; 10 nucleotides align to TRBD1. In germline, CDR1 is SGHTA, CDR2 FQGTGA. The CDR3 is made up of 17 amino acids. Unmatched junction bases numbered 11, after V lost 5 bases and J lost 4 bases.

The V and J genes are TRBV7-2 and TRBJ1-2; maybe TRBD1 (6 bases). The CDR3 extends over 14 amino acids. V lost 6 bases, J lost 1 base, and 12 bases lay in between. Per the germline V gene, CDR1 is SGHTA and CDR2 is FQGNSA. The CDR3 loop is CASSAQGLNYGYTF. In nucleotides, the CDR3 is TGTGCCAGCAGTGCTCAGGGGCTTAACTATGGCTACACCTTC.

The chain has TRBV28 and TRBJ2-5; D tentatively fits TRBD1 or TRBD2 (5 bases each). This CDR3 spans 13 amino acids. CDR1 is MDHEN, CDR2 SYDVKM, per germline. V shed 6 bases and J shed 7 bases, with 15 bases lying between them. DNA for the CDR3: TGTGCCAGCAGCCACGGGGACCGTTCGACCCAGTACTTC. This translates into CASSHGDRSTQYF.

This clonotype appeared a single time. The V and J genes are TRBV7-8 and TRBJ2-5; no definite D call. Germline V CDR1 and CDR2: SGHVS, FQNEAQ. The CDR3 runs to 14 residues. Trimming pared 1 base from V and 2 bases from J, leaving 8 bases between. DNA of the CDR3: TGTGCCAGCAGCTTAGGGTCGGTACAAGAGACCCAGTACTTC. As protein: CASSLGSVQETQYF.

The chain joins TRBV15 to TRBJ2-2; weak D call: TRBD1 (5 bases). The V end lost 1 base, the J end lost 1 base, and 7 bases lay between the germline ends. Germline CDR1 reads LNHNV; CDR2 reads YYDKDF (reference sequence). The CDR3 loop spans 15 amino acids. CDR3 in amino acids: CATSRGGQNTGELFF. DNA of the CDR3: TGTGCCACCAGCAGAGGTGGACAGAACACCGGGGAGCTGTTTTTT. Combining the CDR3 with reference TRBV15 and TRBJ2-2 gives the whole variable domain DAMVIQNPRYQVTQFGKPVTLSCSQTLNHNVMYWYQQKSSQAPKLLFHYYDKDFNNEADTPDNFQSRRPNTSFCFLDIRSPGLGDTAMYLCATSRGGQNTGELFFGEGSRLTVL.

The chain is built from TRBV20-1 and TRBJ2-7; 9 bases fit TRBD1. Losses at the gene ends were 5 bases for V and 5 bases for J; bases not matched to a gene: 4. CDR1 is DFQATT and CDR2 is SNEGSKA in the germline V gene (reference sequence). This CDR3 contains 12 residues. The CDR3 protein is CSAYDRGNEQYF. For the CDR3, the DNA is TGCAGTGCTTACGACAGGGGGAACGAGCAGTACTTC.

V usage is TRBV5-4 and J usage is TRBJ2-5; TRBD1 matches 7 bases. Germline V gene sequence: CDR1 SGHNT, CDR2 YYREEE (reference sequence). After removal of 0 bases from V and 7 bases from J, the junction contained 3 bases not matched to a gene. The CDR3 runs to 13 residues. The CDR3 here is CASSLESGGTQYF. Written as DNA, the CDR3 is TGTGCCAGCAGCTTGGAGTCAGGGGGGACCCAGTACTTC.